The sequence of this T cell receptor beta chain was determined in a study of blood T cells in healthy people across ages. Overall study context: Template switching caught about one barcoded beta molecule for each two T cells. Findings of the study overall: For the donors, CMV status was unknown and possibly confounded expanded clonotype changes. Per million T cells, the diversity of TCR beta decreased roughly linearly as age advanced.

Using a J-beta primer mix together with a sample-barcoded 5' primer, a second PCR was run for roughly 6 to 11 cycles. Each CDR3 protein is one row after TCRdb ran MiXCR on the 5' RACE reads. The sample shows more than 1,400,000 distinct CDR3 sequences, roughly 40% of them seen only once. Note on this clonotype: The target antigen is unknown.

V was trimmed by 2 bases and J by 0 bases, leaving 10 bases between them. The CDR3 is 15 amino acids. CDR1 is MDHEN, CDR2 SYDVKM, per germline. The chain couples TRBV28 to TRBJ2-5; TRBD2 might be the D (5 bases). The sample was blood. This sequence originates from a woman between 18 and 29 years old in good health. CDR3 amino acids: CASSLEGRNQETQYF. CDR3 nucleotide sequence: TGTGCCAGCAGTTTAGAGGGCAGGAACCAAGAGACCCAGTACTTC. Drawing the rest from reference TRBV28 and TRBJ2-5, the complete variable domain is DVKVTQSSRYLVKRTGEKVFLECVQDMDHENMFWYRQDPGLGLRLIYFSYDVKMKEKGDIPEGYSVSREKKERFSLILESASTNQTSMYLCASSLEGRNQETQYFGPGTRLLVL.